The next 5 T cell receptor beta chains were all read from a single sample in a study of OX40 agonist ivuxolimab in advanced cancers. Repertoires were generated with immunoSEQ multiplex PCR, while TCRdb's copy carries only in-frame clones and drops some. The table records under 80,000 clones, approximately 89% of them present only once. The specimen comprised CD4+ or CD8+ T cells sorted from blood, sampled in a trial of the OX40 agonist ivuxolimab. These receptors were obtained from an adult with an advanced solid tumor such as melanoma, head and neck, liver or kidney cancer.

The CDR3 coding sequence is TGTGCCAGCAGTTTAATGGGACTAGTTCGAGATACGCAGTATTTT. This codes for CASSLMGLVRDTQYF. The chain uses TRBV27 and TRBJ2-3; 8 positions agree with TRBD2. V shed 2 bases, J shed 5 bases, and the junction held 6 bases outside the gene matches. Germline V gene lookup returns CDR1 MNHEY and CDR2 SMNVEV (reference sequence). This CDR3 is 15 amino acids long.

The CDR3 DNA reads TGTGCCAGCCAAGCGGGACTCTACAATGAGCAGTTCTTC. This gives the protein CASQAGLYNEQFF. The chain has TRBV19 and TRBJ2-1; the match to TRBD2 covers 7 bases. V trimming: 9 bases; J trimming: 3 bases; junction bases outside the gene matches: 5. The CDR3 spans 13 residues. Germline-derived CDR1 and CDR2 are LNHDA and SQIVND (reference sequence).

Here the CDR3 DNA reads TGTGCCAGCAGTCTAGGGATGGCCAACGCCGGGGAGCTGTTTTTT. This translates into CASSLGMANAGELFF. V usage is TRBV6-5 and J usage is TRBJ2-2; D is unresolved. The CDR3 sequence is 15 residues long. The V end lost 5 bases, the J end lost 6 bases, and 16 bases lay between the germline ends. Germline lookup yields CDR1 MNHEY and CDR2 SVGAGI.

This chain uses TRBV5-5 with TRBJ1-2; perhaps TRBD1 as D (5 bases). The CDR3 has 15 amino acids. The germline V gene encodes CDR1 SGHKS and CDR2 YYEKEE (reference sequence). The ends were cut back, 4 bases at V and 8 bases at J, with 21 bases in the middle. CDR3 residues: CASSRETWERGGYTF. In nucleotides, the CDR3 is TGTGCCAGCAGCCGGGAGACGTGGGAGCGGGGCGGCTACACCTTC. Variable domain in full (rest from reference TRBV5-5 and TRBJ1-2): DAGVTQSPTHLIKTRGQQVTLRCSPISGHKSVSWYQQVLGQGPQFIFQYYEKEERGRGNFPDRFSARQFPNYSSELNVNALLLGDSALYLCASSRETWERGGYTFGSGTRLTVV.

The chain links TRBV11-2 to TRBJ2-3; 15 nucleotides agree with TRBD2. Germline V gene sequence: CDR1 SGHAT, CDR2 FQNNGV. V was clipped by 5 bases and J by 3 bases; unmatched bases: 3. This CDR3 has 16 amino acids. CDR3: CASSPGTSGRTDTQYF. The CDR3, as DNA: TGTGCCAGCAGCCCAGGGACTAGCGGGAGGACAGATACGCAGTATTTT.